Listed below are T cell receptor beta chains from one sample, sequenced in a study of blood T cells in healthy people across ages. TCRdb reprocessed the 5' RACE reads with MiXCR, giving one entry per CDR3 protein. The repertoire holds hundreds of thousands of distinct CDR3 sequences, with about 32% as singletons. Sample: blood. Receptor source: a woman aged 80 or over in good health. Each CDR3 is given with its conserved first and last residue. D genes are given only for firm matches. Only part of the rows carry a size: once, few, many, or a class if the clone is expanded.

d_gene	j_gene	abundance	v_gene	CDR3nt	CDR3aa
TRBD2	TRBJ2-1	-	TRBV5-1	TGCGCCAGCAGTTTAGCTCCGGGACTAGCGGGAGACAATGAGCAGTTCTTC	CASSLAPGLAGDNEQFF
-	TRBJ2-1	-	TRBV29-1	TGCAGCGTTGATAGGCAGACTTACAATGAGCAGTTCTTC	CSVDRQTYNEQFF
-	TRBJ1-2	few	TRBV4-3	TGCGCCAGCAGCCAAGATTACAGCTATGGCTACGCCTTC	CASSQDYSYGYAF
TRBD2	TRBJ2-3	many	TRBV12-3/TRBV12-4	TGTGCCAGCAGTGGCGCCACTAGCGGGGGGGCCCAAGATACGCAGTATTTT	CASSGATSGGAQDTQYF
TRBD2	TRBJ2-2	-	TRBV2	TGTGCCGGAACCGGACTAGCGGGGGGGCCCGGGGAGCTGTTTTTT	CAGTGLAGGPGELFF
-	TRBJ2-7	once	TRBV29-1	TGCAGCGTTTTAACCCACGTTCAGAGCTCCTACGAGCAGTACTTC	CSVLTHVQSSYEQYF
-	TRBJ1-1	many	TRBV5-1	TGCGCCAGCAGCTTTTCGACAGTGAACACTGAAGCTTTCTTT	CASSFSTVNTEAFF
-	TRBJ1-6	many	TRBV20-1	TGCAGTGCTAGAGAGGAGGCTTGGGAACCCCTCCACTTT	CSAREEAWEPLHF
-	TRBJ2-2	few	TRBV5-6	TGTGCCAGCAGCTTCGACAGCAACACCGGGGAGCTGTTTTTT	CASSFDSNTGELFF
TRBD2	TRBJ2-4	many	TRBV4-2	TGTGCCAGCAGCCAAGACGGGACTAGCCAAAACATTCAGTACTTC	CASSQDGTSQNIQYF
TRBD1	TRBJ1-1	many	TRBV5-1	TGCGCCAGCAGCTTAGGACAGGGGGGTGTGGACACTGAAGCTTTCTTT	CASSLGQGGVDTEAFF
-	TRBJ1-1	many	TRBV29-1	TGCAGCGCTGAAATACGGTTTGAAGCTTTCTTT	CSAEIRFEAFF
-	TRBJ1-1	few	TRBV4-3	TGCGCCAGCAGCCAGGACGGACTGAACACTGAAGCTTTCTTT	CASSQDGLNTEAFF
-	TRBJ1-1	few	TRBV29-1	TGCAGCGTCTCATCTCCGGGACGGATCTCCCGATCGGGGGACACTGAAGCTTTCTTT	CSVSSPGRISRSGDTEAFF
-	TRBJ2-5	many	TRBV5-4	TGTGCCAGCAGCTTGCGGGCAGCACAAGAGACCCAGTACTTC	CASSLRAAQETQYF
TRBD1	TRBJ2-7	-	TRBV4-3	TGCGCCAGCAGCCAAGACTACAGGGGCTACGAGCAGTACTTC	CASSQDYRGYEQYF
TRBD2	TRBJ2-7	many	TRBV5-1	TGCGCCAGCAGCCCAGGCCTTAGCGGGGGATCCTACGAGCAGTACTTC	CASSPGLSGGSYEQYF
-	TRBJ1-6	many	TRBV6-5	TGTGCCAGCAGTTCCGCGCTTTCACCCCTCCACTTT	CASSSALSPLHF
TRBD1	TRBJ1-1	many	TRBV7-2	TGTGCCAGCAGCTCGACAGGGCTGGGCACTGAAGCTTTCTTT	CASSSTGLGTEAFF
TRBD1	TRBJ2-7	many	TRBV28	TGTGCCAGCAGCTTAGGTGGGACAGGGGTTCTCGAGCAGTACTTC	CASSLGGTGVLEQYF
TRBD2	TRBJ2-7	many	TRBV6-5	TGTGCCAGCAGTTACTCCCCGACTAGCGGGGCCTACGAGCAGTACTTC	CASSYSPTSGAYEQYF
TRBD2	TRBJ2-6	-	TRBV4-2	TGTGCCAGCAGCCAAGATGATGGGGGGAGGGCCAACATCCTGACTTTC	CASSQDDGGRANILTF
TRBD1	TRBJ1-4	many	TRBV12-3/TRBV12-4	TGTGCCAGCAGTCTGGGACAGGACAAGGGAAAACTGTTTTTT	CASSLGQDKGKLFF
-	TRBJ1-5	few	TRBV28	TGTGCCAGCAGTTTAGTACCTCAAGGCAATCAGCCCCAGCATTTT	CASSLVPQGNQPQHF
TRBD1	TRBJ2-5	-	TRBV7-9	TGTGCCAGCAGCTCCGGACAGGGTGGGGTGACCCAGTACTTC	CASSSGQGGVTQYF
-	TRBJ2-5	-	TRBV7-2	TGTGCCAGCAGCTCCGGGACGGTACTTCAAGAGACCCAGTACTTC	CASSSGTVLQETQYF
TRBD2	TRBJ2-1	many	TRBV20-1	TGCAGTGCTAGAGGAATTCCGGGACTAGCGGGGGGAATTGGAACGAATGAGCAGTTCTTC	CSARGIPGLAGGIGTNEQFF
TRBD1	TRBJ1-2	many	TRBV12-3/TRBV12-4	TGTGCCAGCAGTTTGGGACAGAGCTATGGCTACACCTTC	CASSLGQSYGYTF
TRBD2	TRBJ2-1	many	TRBV5-4	TGTGCCAGCAGCTTGGGAGCGGGGGGGCTAGGTTCCGCCAATGAGCAGTTCTTC	CASSLGAGGLGSANEQFF
-	TRBJ2-3	many	TRBV12-3/TRBV12-4	TGTGCCAGCAGTAAGGGGGTGGATACGCAGTATTTT	CASSKGVDTQYF
-	TRBJ1-5	-	TRBV7-8	TGTGCCAGCAGCCCCCTGGGGGGCCTTAATCAGCCCCAGCATTTT	CASSPLGGLNQPQHF